This is a list of T cell receptor beta chains from one sample in a study of cytomegalovirus exposure and HLA in healthy donors. TCRdb's copy holds only in-frame clones and misses some; the assay was immunoSEQ multiplex PCR. The sample carries around 160,000 clones, over 80% recorded once. The specimen was PBMCs. Receptor source: a human donor in good health. The CDR3 runs from the conserved cysteine through the conserved F or W. The order of the fields is J gene, clone size, D gene, V gene, CDR3 DNA, CDR3 protein. A D gene is named only where the DNA matches it firmly. Where a row states a size, it is once, few, many or the class of an expanded clone; other rows omit it.

TRBJ2-7	NA	TRBD2	TRBV4-2	TGTGCCAGCAGCCAAGACCTAGCGGGGGGAGGTATAACCTACGAGCAGTACTTC	CASSQDLAGGGITYEQYF
TRBJ2-3	few	NA	TRBV7-2	TGTGCCAGCAGCTTAGCGTCTCGGTACAGCACAGATACGCAGTATTTT	CASSLASRYSTDTQYF
TRBJ2-1	NA	NA	TRBV18	TGTGCCAGCTCACCCGCCTCCGGGACATCGAAGAACAATGAGCAGTTCTTC	CASSPASGTSKNNEQFF
TRBJ2-2	NA	TRBD1	TRBV4-1	TGCGCCAGCAGCCTACCGGGACAGGGACTCGGCGGGGAGCTGTTTTTT	CASSLPGQGLGGELFF
TRBJ2-3	NA	TRBD2	TRBV19	TGTGCCAGTAGCAGTACCCGGACTAGTTTGGGAGATACGCAGTATTTT	CASSSTRTSLGDTQYF
TRBJ2-5	few	TRBD2	TRBV2	TGTGCCAGTTTAGGACTAGCGGGGATGATGGAGACCCAAGAGACCCAGTACTTC	CASLGLAGMMETQETQYF
TRBJ2-5	NA	NA	TRBV7-9	TGTGCCAGCAGTTTCCCGGGGGTGAAGACCCAGTACTTC	CASSFPGVKTQYF
TRBJ2-2	once	NA	TRBV7-2	TGTGCCAGCACCTCCGCCGGGATGACCACCGGGGAGCTGTTTTTT	CASTSAGMTTGELFF
TRBJ1-2	few	TRBD1	TRBV11-2	TGTGCCAGCACCGATTCCAACTACGGACAGGGAGGTTATGGCTACACCTTC	CASTDSNYGQGGYGYTF
TRBJ2-1	NA	TRBD2	TRBV28	TGTGCCAGCAGTTTACGGAGCGGGGGGGCGTACAATGAGCAGTTCTTC	CASSLRSGGAYNEQFF
TRBJ2-3	NA	TRBD2	TRBV9	TGTGCCAGCAGCGGTCTACGGGGGGGCACAGATACGCAGTATTTT	CASSGLRGGTDTQYF
TRBJ1-1	NA	NA	TRBV25-1	TGTGCCAGCAGTGCAGGGGTTGAAGCTTTCTTT	CASSAGVEAFF
TRBJ2-3	NA	NA	TRBV4-3	TGCGCCAGCAGCCAAGCCAGGGGAGGGGATACGCAGTATTTT	CASSQARGGDTQYF
TRBJ2-5	NA	TRBD2	TRBV4-2	TGTGCCAGCAGCCAAGAGATAGGGCCGGGACTAGCCGACTTC	CASSQEIGPGLADF
TRBJ1-1	once	TRBD1	TRBV7-2	TGTGCCAGCAGCTTAGTGTCAGGGGGGACTGAAGCTTTCTTT	CASSLVSGGTEAFF
TRBJ1-1	few	NA	TRBV7-2	TGTGCCAGCAGCTTAGGGTATCAAGGGGTTTGGGCTTTCTTT	CASSLGYQGVWAFF
TRBJ1-5	NA	NA	TRBV6-6	TGTGCCAGCAGTGACATAAGCAATCAGCCCCAGCATTTT	CASSDISNQPQHF
TRBJ2-7	NA	NA	TRBV18	TGTGCCAGCTCACCACCCAGCCTAGGAAACTCCTACGAGCAGTACTTC	CASSPPSLGNSYEQYF
TRBJ2-3	NA	NA	TRBV6-5	TGTGCCACTTCACAGGGGGACTACGGAGATACGCAGTATTTT	CATSQGDYGDTQYF
TRBJ1-1	few	NA	TRBV6-5	TGTGCCAGCTCCCGCCAGGTGAACACTGAAGCTTTCTTT	CASSRQVNTEAFF
TRBJ1-6	NA	NA	TRBV27	TGTGCCAGCAGGCAAGGGGTGGCACCCCTCCACTTT	CASRQGVAPLHF
TRBJ2-1	NA	NA	TRBV9	TGTGCCAGCAGCGTAGACCGGGGGAGCTCCTACAATGAGCAGTTCTTC	CASSVDRGSSYNEQFF
TRBJ1-2	NA	TRBD1	TRBV27	TGTGCCAGCAGTCCCGGGACAGGGGGGGGAGTCGGGGGCTATGGCTACACCTTC	CASSPGTGGGVGGYGYTF
TRBJ2-3	NA	NA	TRBV4-1	TGCGCCAGCAGCCAAGTATCGTCCGCGGGGACGCAGTATTTT	CASSQVSSAGTQYF
TRBJ2-7	NA	NA	TRBV11-3	TGTGCCAGCAGCTTAGTTCGCGAGCAGTACTTC	CASSLVREQYF
TRBJ2-1	once	NA	TRBV25-1	TGTGCCAGCAGTGAGGGGGGACTTGTCAATGAGCAGTTCTTC	CASSEGGLVNEQFF
TRBJ2-2	NA	NA	TRBV9	TGTGCCAGCGGACTGCTTACCGGGGAGCTGTTTTTT	CASGLLTGELFF
TRBJ2-7	few	TRBD1	TRBV4-1	TGCGCCAGCAGCCAAGAAGGCAGGGGGCTCTACGAGCAGTACTTC	CASSQEGRGLYEQYF
TRBJ2-7	NA	NA	TRBV5-1	TGCGCCAGCAGTTTGACCCTGAGCTCCTACGAGCAGTACTTC	CASSLTLSSYEQYF
TRBJ1-1	few	NA	TRBV7-2	TGTGCCAGCAGCCATAGGGGAAGAGAAGCTTTCTTT	CASSHRGREAFF
TRBJ1-2	NA	TRBD1	TRBV5-1	TGCGCCAGCAGTCTGGACAGGAACTATGGCTACACCTTC	CASSLDRNYGYTF
TRBJ2-5	NA	TRBD2	TRBV7-2	TGTGCCAGCAGCTTAGAAGTTGGGACTAGCGGAAGGCGAGAGACCCAGTACTTC	CASSLEVGTSGRRETQYF
TRBJ1-4	NA	TRBD1	TRBV9	TGTGCCAGCAGCCCCGGGACAGGGGGTGAAAAACTGTTTTTT	CASSPGTGGEKLFF
TRBJ2-5	NA	NA	TRBV12-5	TGTGCTAGTGGTTTGGGCAGCCAAGAGACCCAGTACTTC	CASGLGSQETQYF
TRBJ2-7	NA	TRBD1	TRBV9	TGTGCCAGCAGCGAGGGGACAGCCACTTCCTACGAGCAGTACTTC	CASSEGTATSYEQYF
TRBJ1-1	NA	NA	TRBV4-2	TGTGCCAGCAGCCACTTTCTTTCAGGGCTGAACACTGAAGCTTTCTTT	CASSHFLSGLNTEAFF
TRBJ2-1	few	TRBD2	TRBV5-1	TGCGCCAGCAGCTTGGACGGGACTAGCGGGGGGAATGAGCAGTTCTTC	CASSLDGTSGGNEQFF
TRBJ2-6	NA	TRBD1	TRBV19	TGTGCCAGTAGTATTCTTTTGGGACAGTACCGATCTGGGGCCAACGTCCTGACTTTC	CASSILLGQYRSGANVLTF
TRBJ2-3	NA	NA	TRBV6-4	TGTGCCAGCAGCAGGGACTCCTGGAGCACAGATACGCAGTATTTT	CASSRDSWSTDTQYF
TRBJ1-6	NA	NA	TRBV28	TGTGCCAGCAGGGAGATGGGGGGAAATTCACCCCTCCACTTT	CASREMGGNSPLHF
TRBJ1-1	NA	NA	TRBV19	TGTGCCAGTAGTATAATTTCGGGGGGCTGGGGCACTGAAGCTTTCTTT	CASSIISGGWGTEAFF
TRBJ2-3	NA	TRBD1	TRBV7-9	TGTGCCAGCAGCTGGACAGGCAGCACAGATACGCAGTATTTT	CASSWTGSTDTQYF
TRBJ2-2	NA	NA	TRBV2	TGTGCCAGTAGAGGGCAGGGGGGAACCGGGGAGCTGTTTTTT	CASRGQGGTGELFF
TRBJ2-7	NA	TRBD1	TRBV11-2	TGTGCCAGCAGCTCTTCGACAGGGATAGACTACGAGCAGTACTTC	CASSSSTGIDYEQYF
TRBJ2-7	once	NA	TRBV13	TGTGCCAGCAGCCTTAATCCCTACGAGCAGTACTTC	CASSLNPYEQYF
TRBJ2-3	NA	TRBD2	TRBV6-4	TGTGCCAGCAGTGAGACTAGCGGGGGCACAGATACGCAGTATTTT	CASSETSGGTDTQYF
TRBJ2-7	NA	TRBD1	TRBV29-1	TGCAGCTATCTTCGGGACAGCTCCTACGAGCAGTACTTC	CSYLRDSSYEQYF
TRBJ2-7	NA	TRBD1	TRBV6-6	TGTGCCAGCAGCGCACCGGGACAGGGGTCCTACGAGCAGTACTTC	CASSAPGQGSYEQYF
TRBJ1-4	NA	NA	TRBV15	TGTGCCACCTCCCAGCGTGCTGGAGAAAAACTGTTTTTT	CATSQRAGEKLFF
TRBJ1-1	few	NA	TRBV5-1	TGCGCCAGCAGCTTGGACAGGGAGGCTTTCTTT	CASSLDREAFF
TRBJ2-5	few	NA	TRBV2	TGTGCCAGCAGTGGGGTGCGGGAAGCCCAAGAGACCCAGTACTTC	CASSGVREAQETQYF
TRBJ2-1	NA	TRBD2	TRBV11-1	TGTGCCAGCAGCAAACTGGGACTAGCGGCCTACAATGAGCAGTTCTTC	CASSKLGLAAYNEQFF
TRBJ1-5	NA	TRBD1	TRBV12-5	TGTGCTAGTGGTCAACAAGGACAGGGAATAAGTCAGCCCCAGCATTTT	CASGQQGQGISQPQHF
TRBJ1-1	once	NA	TRBV11-2	TGTGCCAGCAGCTTAGATAGGCGGAGGGGCACTGAAGCTTTCTTT	CASSLDRRRGTEAFF
TRBJ1-1	NA	NA	TRBV18	TGTGCCAGCTCACCACGCAGGGAGGACACTGAAGCTTTCTTT	CASSPRREDTEAFF
TRBJ2-7	NA	TRBD1	TRBV5-4	TGTGCCAGCAGCTTGGACAGGGGTTCGGGTGAGCAGTACTTC	CASSLDRGSGEQYF
TRBJ1-2	NA	NA	TRBV4-1	TGCGCCAGCAGCCAAGGCTCAGTCTATGGCTACACCTTC	CASSQGSVYGYTF
TRBJ1-6	few	NA	TRBV5-4	TGTGCCAGCAGCCGAGACAGCAACCGTTCACCCCTCCACTTT	CASSRDSNRSPLHF
TRBJ1-2	NA	NA	TRBV5-5	TGTGCCAGCAACGAATACCGGGTCATCAGAAATGGCCACACCTTC	CASNEYRVIRNGHTF
TRBJ2-3	NA	NA	TRBV21-1	TGTGCCAGCAGCAAAGAACATGGTGGGCAGGACACAGATACGCAGTATTTT	CASSKEHGGQDTDTQYF